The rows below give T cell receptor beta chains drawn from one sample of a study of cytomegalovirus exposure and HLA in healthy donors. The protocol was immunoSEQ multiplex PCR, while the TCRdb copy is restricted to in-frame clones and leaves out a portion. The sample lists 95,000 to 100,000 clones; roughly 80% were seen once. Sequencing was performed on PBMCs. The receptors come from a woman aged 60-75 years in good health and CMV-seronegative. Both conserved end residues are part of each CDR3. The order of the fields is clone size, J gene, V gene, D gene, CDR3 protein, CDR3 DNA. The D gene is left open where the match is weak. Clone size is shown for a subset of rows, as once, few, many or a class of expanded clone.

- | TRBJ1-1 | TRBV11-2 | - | CASSLGGGFTEAFF | TGTGCCAGCAGCTTAGGTGGGGGGTTCACTGAAGCTTTCTTT
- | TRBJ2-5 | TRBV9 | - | CASSGRVVGEETQYF | TGTGCCAGCAGCGGACGTGTAGTAGGAGAAGAGACCCAGTACTTC
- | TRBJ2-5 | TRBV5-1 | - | CASSLDRQETQYF | TGCGCCAGCAGCCTAGACAGACAAGAGACCCAGTACTTC
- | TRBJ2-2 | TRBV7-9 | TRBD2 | CASVPSRARGVTGELFF | TGTGCCAGCGTTCCTTCCAGGGCGCGGGGGGTTACCGGGGAGCTGTTTTTT
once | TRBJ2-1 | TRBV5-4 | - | CASSLVGSYNEQFF | TGTGCCAGCAGCTTGGTCGGTTCCTACAATGAGCAGTTCTTC
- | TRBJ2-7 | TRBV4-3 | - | CASSQDRGIYEQYF | TGCGCCAGCAGCCAAGATAGGGGGATCTACGAGCAGTACTTC
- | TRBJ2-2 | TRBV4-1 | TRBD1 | CASSLTQGSTGELFF | TGCGCCAGCAGCCTCACACAGGGGAGCACCGGGGAGCTGTTTTTT
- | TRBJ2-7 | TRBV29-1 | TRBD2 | CSVGRITSGGYEQYF | TGCAGCGTTGGGAGGATTACTAGCGGGGGATACGAGCAGTACTTC
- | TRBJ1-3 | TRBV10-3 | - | CATTDSGNTIYF | TGTGCCACCACAGACTCTGGAAACACCATATATTTT
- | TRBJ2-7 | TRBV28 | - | CASSTTSGIEYEQYF | TGTGCCAGCAGCACTACCTCAGGGATAGAATACGAGCAGTACTTC
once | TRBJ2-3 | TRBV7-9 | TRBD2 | CASSLGAGGPSDTQYF | TGTGCCAGCAGCTTAGGCGCGGGAGGGCCATCAGATACGCAGTATTTT
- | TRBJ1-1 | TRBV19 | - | CASSPTANTEAFF | TGTGCCAGTAGTCCTACAGCTAACACTGAAGCTTTCTTT
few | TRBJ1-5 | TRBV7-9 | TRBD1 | CASSDGTGNQPQHF | TGTGCCAGCAGCGACGGGACAGGGAATCAGCCCCAGCATTTT
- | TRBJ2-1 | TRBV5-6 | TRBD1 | CASSFDRGDEQFF | TGTGCCAGCAGCTTTGACAGGGGCGATGAGCAGTTCTTC
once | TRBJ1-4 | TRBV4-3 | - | CASSQDAANEKLFF | TGCGCCAGCAGCCAAGATGCAGCTAATGAAAAACTGTTTTTT
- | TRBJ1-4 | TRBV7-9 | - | CASSPGTSTNEKLFF | TGTGCCAGCAGCCCAGGGACTTCAACTAATGAAAAACTGTTTTTT
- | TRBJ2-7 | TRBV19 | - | CASSFPYEEQYF | TGTGCCAGTAGTTTCCCCTATGAGGAGCAGTACTTC
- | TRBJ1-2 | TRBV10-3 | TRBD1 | CAIRDRGLDGYTF | TGTGCCATCAGGGACAGGGGTTTGGATGGCTACACCTTC
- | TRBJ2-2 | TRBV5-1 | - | CASSPGSGTGELFF | TGCGCCAGCAGCCCAGGGTCCGGCACCGGGGAGCTGTTTTTT
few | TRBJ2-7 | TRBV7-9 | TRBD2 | CASSYSGTSGGEQYF | TGTGCCAGCAGCTACTCCGGGACTAGCGGCGGGGAGCAGTACTTC
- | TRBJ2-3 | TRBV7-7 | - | CASSFGDSSLDTQYF | TGTGCCAGCAGCTTTGGGGACTCCTCGTTGGATACGCAGTATTTT
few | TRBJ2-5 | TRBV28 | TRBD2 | CASSLWDLAGDQETQYF | TGTGCCAGCAGTTTATGGGATCTAGCGGGAGACCAAGAGACCCAGTACTTC
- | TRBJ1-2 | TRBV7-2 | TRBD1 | CASSRGGTEVYGYTF | TGTGCCAGCAGCCGAGGGGGGACAGAAGTCTATGGCTACACCTTC
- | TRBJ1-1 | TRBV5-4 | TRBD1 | CASSLATGYTEAFF | TGTGCCAGCAGCTTGGCGACAGGGTACACTGAAGCTTTCTTT
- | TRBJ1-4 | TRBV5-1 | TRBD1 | CASSLADRAGEKLFF | TGCGCCAGCAGCTTGGCTGACAGGGCTGGTGAAAAACTGTTTTTT
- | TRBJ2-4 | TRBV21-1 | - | CASSFEGLAGGGAKNIQYF | TGTGCCAGCAGCTTTGAGGGACTAGCGGGAGGGGGGGCCAAAAACATTCAGTACTTC
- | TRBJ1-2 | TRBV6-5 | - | CASSYSNRDYGYTF | TGTGCCAGCAGTTACTCGAACAGGGACTATGGCTACACCTTC
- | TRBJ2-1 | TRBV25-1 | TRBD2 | CASSELTSGAYNEQFF | TGTGCCAGCAGTGAATTAACTAGCGGAGCCTACAATGAGCAGTTCTTC
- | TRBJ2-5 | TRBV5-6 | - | CASSIRGTNQETQYF | TGTGCCAGCAGCATCAGAGGGACAAACCAAGAGACCCAGTACTTC
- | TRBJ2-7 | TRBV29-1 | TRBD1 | CSVPDPTGHEQYF | TGCAGCGTCCCAGACCCGACAGGGCACGAGCAGTACTTC
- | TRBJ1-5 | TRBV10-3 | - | CAISGTYNQPQHF | TGTGCCATCAGCGGGACTTACAATCAGCCCCAGCATTTT
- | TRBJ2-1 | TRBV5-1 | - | CASIGGQGNEQFF | TGCGCCAGCATTGGGGGCCAGGGCAATGAGCAGTTCTTC
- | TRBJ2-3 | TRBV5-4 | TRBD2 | CASSLFPTSGRLDTQYF | TGTGCCAGCAGCTTATTTCCAACTAGCGGGAGGTTAGATACGCAGTATTTT
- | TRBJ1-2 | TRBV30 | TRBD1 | CAWSPGQPYGYTF | TGTGCCTGGAGTCCGGGACAGCCATATGGCTACACCTTC
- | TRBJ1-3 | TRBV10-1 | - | CASSESGGSGNTIYF | TGCGCCAGCAGTGAGTCTGGAGGCTCTGGAAACACCATATATTTT
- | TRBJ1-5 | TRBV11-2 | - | CASSLDGFYSNQPQHF | TGTGCCAGCAGCTTAGATGGCTTTTATAGCAATCAGCCCCAGCATTTT
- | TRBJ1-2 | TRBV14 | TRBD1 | CASSLGQGANYGYTF | TGTGCCAGCAGCCTCGGACAGGGGGCGAACTATGGCTACACCTTC
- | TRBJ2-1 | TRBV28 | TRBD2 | CASSIGLAANNEQFF | TGTGCCAGCAGTATCGGACTAGCGGCCAACAATGAGCAGTTCTTC
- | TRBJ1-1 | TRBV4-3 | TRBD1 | CASSQRTGRRTEAFF | TGCGCCAGCAGCCAAAGGACAGGGCGGCGGACTGAAGCTTTCTTT
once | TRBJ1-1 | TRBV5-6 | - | CASRKMGAYAFF | TGTGCCAGCAGAAAGATGGGAGCGTACGCTTTCTTT
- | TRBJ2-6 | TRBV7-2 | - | CASNRKTGGANVLTF | TGTGCCAGCAACAGAAAGACAGGTGGGGCCAACGTCCTGACTTTC
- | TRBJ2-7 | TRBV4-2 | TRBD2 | CASSNLAGGDEQYF | TGTGCCAGCAGCAATCTAGCGGGAGGGGACGAGCAGTACTTC
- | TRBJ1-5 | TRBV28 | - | CASSAGVQPQHF | TGTGCCAGCAGCGCAGGGGTCCAGCCCCAGCATTTT
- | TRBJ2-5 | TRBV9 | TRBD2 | CASSTGGGPQETQYF | TGTGCCAGCAGCACCGGGGGGGGGCCGCAAGAGACCCAGTACTTC
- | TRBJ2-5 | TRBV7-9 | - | CASSSGETQYF | TGTGCCAGCAGCTCGGGGGAGACCCAGTACTTC
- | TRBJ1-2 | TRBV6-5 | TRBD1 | CASSLDRGLNGYTF | TGTGCCAGCAGTTTGGACAGGGGACTTAATGGCTACACCTTC
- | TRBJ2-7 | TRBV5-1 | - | CASSSDSPSSYEQYF | TGCGCCAGCAGCTCGGACTCCCCAAGCTCCTACGAGCAGTACTTC
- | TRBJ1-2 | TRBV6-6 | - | CASSYSLSFNYGYTF | TGTGCCAGCAGTTACTCTCTCAGTTTCAACTATGGCTACACCTTC
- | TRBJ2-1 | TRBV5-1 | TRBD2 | CASSFSGSYNEQFF | TGCGCCAGCAGCTTCAGCGGGAGTTACAATGAGCAGTTCTTC
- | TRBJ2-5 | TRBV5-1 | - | CASSLGRVGQETQYF | TGCGCCAGCAGCTTGGGCAGGGTAGGACAAGAGACCCAGTACTTC
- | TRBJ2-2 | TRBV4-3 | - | CASSQVLPTGELFF | TGCGCCAGCAGCCAAGTCCTACCAACCGGGGAGCTGTTTTTT
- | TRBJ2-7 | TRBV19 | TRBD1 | CASRINPGQGLNTTYEQYF | TGTGCCAGTAGGATCAACCCGGGACAGGGGCTAAATACAACCTACGAGCAGTACTTC
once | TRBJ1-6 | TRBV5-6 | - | CASSLAGSVSNSPLHF | TGTGCCAGCAGCTTGGCCGGGTCGGTGTCTAATTCACCCCTCCACTTT
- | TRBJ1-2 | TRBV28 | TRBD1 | CASSDRVNYGYTF | TGTGCCAGCAGTGACAGGGTTAACTATGGCTACACCTTC
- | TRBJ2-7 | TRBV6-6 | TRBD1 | CASSDPGQASYEQYF | TGTGCCAGCAGCGATCCGGGACAGGCCTCCTACGAGCAGTACTTC